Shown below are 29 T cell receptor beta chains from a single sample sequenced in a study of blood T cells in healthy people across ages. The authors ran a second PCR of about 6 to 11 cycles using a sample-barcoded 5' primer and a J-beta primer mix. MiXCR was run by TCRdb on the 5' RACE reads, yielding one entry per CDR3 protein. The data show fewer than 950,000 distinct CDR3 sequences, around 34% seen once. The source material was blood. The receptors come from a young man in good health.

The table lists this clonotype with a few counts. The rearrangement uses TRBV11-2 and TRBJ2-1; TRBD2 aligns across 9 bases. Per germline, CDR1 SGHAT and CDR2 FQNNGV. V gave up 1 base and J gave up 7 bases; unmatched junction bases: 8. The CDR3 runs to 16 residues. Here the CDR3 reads CASSLGLGGGANEQFF. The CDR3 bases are TGTGCCAGCAGCTTAGGGTTAGGCGGGGGGGCGAATGAGCAGTTCTTC. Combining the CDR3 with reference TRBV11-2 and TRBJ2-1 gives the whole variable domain EAGVAQSPRYKIIEKRQSVAFWCNPISGHATLYWYQQILGQGPKLLIQFQNNGVVDDSQLPKDRFSAERLKGVDSTLKIQPAKLEDSAVYLCASSLGLGGGANEQFFGPGTRLTVL.

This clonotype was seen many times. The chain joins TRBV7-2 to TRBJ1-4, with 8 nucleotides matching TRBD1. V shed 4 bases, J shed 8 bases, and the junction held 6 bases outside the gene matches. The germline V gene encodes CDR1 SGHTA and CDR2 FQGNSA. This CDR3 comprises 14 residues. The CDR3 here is CASSSGQGEEKLFF. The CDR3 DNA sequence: TGTGCCAGCAGCTCAGGACAGGGAGAAGAAAAACTGTTTTTT. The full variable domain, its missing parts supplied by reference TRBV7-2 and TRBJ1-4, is GAGVSQSPSNKVTEKGKDVELRCDPISGHTALYWYRQSLGQGLEFLIYFQGNSAPDKSGLPSDRFSAERTGGSVSTLTIQRTQQEDSAVYLCASSSGQGEEKLFFGSGTQLSVL.

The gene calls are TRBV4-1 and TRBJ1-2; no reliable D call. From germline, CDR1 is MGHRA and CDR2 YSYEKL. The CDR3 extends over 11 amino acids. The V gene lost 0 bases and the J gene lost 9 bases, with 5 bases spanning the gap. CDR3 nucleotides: TGCGCCAGCAGCCAAGAAGGAAGCTACACCTTC. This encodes CASSQEGSYTF.

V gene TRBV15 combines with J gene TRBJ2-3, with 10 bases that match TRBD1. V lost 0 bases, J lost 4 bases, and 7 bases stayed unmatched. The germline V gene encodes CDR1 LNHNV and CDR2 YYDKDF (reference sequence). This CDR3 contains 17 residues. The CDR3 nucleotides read TGTGCCACCAGCAGAGATCAGGGACAGGGGCGCGCAGATACGCAGTATTTT. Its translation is CATSRDQGQGRADTQYF. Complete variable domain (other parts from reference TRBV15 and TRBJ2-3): DAMVIQNPRYQVTQFGKPVTLSCSQTLNHNVMYWYQQKSSQAPKLLFHYYDKDFNNEADTPDNFQSRRPNTSFCFLDIRSPGLGDTAMYLCATSRDQGQGRADTQYFGPGTRLTVL.

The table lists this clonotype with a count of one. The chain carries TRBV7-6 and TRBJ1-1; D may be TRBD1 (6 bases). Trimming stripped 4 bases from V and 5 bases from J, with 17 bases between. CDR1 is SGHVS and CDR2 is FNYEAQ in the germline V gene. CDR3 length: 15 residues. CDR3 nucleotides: TGTGCCAGCAGCTCCCTTACAGGGTTAAGTACTGAAGCTTTCTTT. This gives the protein CASSSLTGLSTEAFF.

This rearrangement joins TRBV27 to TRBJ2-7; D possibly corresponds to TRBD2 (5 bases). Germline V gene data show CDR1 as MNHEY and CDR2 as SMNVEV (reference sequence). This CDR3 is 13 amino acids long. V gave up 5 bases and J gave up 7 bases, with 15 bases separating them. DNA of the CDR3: TGTGCCAGCAGTCCAGGACTTTACAATGAGCAGTACTTC. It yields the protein CASSPGLYNEQYF.

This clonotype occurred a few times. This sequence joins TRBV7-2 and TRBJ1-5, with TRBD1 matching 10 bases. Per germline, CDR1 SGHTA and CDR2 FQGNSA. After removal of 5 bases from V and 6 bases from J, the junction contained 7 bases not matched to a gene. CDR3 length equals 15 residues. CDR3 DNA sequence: TGTGCCAGCAGCCCGTTGACAGGGGGCGGTCAGCCCCAGCATTTT. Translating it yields CASSPLTGGGQPQHF.

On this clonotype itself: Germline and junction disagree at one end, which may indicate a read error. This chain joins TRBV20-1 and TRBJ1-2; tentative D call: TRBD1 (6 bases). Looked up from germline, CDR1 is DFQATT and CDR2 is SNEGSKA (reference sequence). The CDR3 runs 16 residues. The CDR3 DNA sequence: TGCAGTCTCTCCAGGGGAACTGTTAACGCGAACTGTGGCTACACCTTC. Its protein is CSLSRGTVNANCGYTF.

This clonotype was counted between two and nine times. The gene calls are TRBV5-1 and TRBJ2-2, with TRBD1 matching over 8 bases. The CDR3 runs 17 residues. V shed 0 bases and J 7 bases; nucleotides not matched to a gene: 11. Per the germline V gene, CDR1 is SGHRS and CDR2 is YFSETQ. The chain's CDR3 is CASSLAGTGLVIGELFF. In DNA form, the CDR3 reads TGCGCCAGCAGCTTGGCCGGGACAGGCCTGGTGATCGGGGAGCTGTTTTTT.

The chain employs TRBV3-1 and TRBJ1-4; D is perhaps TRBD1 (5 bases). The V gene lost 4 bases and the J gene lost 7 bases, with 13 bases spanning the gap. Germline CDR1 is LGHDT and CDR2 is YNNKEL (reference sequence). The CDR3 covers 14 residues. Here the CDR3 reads CASSLGLGGEKLFF. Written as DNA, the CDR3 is TGTGCCAGCAGCCTCGGCCTCGGGGGTGAAAAACTGTTTTTT.

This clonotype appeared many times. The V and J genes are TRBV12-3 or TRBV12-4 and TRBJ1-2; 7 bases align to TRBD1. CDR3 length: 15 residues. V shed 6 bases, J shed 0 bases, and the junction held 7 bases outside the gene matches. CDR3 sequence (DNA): TGTGCCAGCAGAAGGGGACAGTTAGCTAACTATGGCTACACCTTC. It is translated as CASRRGQLANYGYTF.

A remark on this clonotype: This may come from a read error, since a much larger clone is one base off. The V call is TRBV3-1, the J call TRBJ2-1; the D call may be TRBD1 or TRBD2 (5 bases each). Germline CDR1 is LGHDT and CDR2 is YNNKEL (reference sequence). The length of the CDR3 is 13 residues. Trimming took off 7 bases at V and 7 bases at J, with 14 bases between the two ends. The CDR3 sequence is CASNPEWGNEQFF. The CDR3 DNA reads TGTGCCAGCAACCCAGAGTGGGGGAATGAGCAGTTCTTC.

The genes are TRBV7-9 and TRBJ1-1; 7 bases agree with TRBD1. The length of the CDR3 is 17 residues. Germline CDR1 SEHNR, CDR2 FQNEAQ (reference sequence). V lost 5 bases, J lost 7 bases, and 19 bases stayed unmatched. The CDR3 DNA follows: TGTGCCAGCAGCAGCGGCAGGTGGGACAGAGCGAAAAATGAAGCTTTCTTT. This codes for CASSSGRWDRAKNEAFF.

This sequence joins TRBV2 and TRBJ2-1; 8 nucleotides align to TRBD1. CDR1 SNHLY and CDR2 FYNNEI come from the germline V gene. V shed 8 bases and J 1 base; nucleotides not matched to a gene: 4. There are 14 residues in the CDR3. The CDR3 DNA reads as TGTGCCAGCCTGGACAGGGATTCCTACAATGAGCAGTTCTTC. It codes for CASLDRDSYNEQFF.

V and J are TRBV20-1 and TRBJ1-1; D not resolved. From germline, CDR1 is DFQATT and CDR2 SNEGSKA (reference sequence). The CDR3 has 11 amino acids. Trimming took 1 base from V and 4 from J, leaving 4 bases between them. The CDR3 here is CSARVLTEAFF. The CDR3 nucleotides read TGCAGTGCTAGAGTACTCACTGAAGCTTTCTTT.

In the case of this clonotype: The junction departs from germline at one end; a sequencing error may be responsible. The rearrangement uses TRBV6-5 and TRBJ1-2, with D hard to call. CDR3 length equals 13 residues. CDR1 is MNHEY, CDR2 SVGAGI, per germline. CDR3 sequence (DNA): TGTGCCAGCAGTGACTCTTTGAAAGTCGGCTACACCTTC. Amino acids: CASSDSLKVGYTF.

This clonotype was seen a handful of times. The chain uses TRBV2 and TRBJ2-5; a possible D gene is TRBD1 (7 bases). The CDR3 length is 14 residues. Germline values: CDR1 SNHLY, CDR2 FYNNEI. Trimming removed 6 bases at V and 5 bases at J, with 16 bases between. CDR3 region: CASRPTAGGETQYF. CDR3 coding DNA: TGTGCCAGCAGACCGACAGCAGGGGGGGAGACCCAGTACTTC.

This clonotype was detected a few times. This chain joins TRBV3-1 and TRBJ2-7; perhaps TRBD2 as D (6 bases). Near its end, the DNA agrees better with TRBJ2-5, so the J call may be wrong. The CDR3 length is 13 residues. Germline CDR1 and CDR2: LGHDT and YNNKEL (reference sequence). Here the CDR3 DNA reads TGTGCCAGCAGCCTCGGGACTGATTGGACCCAGTACTTC. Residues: CASSLGTDWTQYF.

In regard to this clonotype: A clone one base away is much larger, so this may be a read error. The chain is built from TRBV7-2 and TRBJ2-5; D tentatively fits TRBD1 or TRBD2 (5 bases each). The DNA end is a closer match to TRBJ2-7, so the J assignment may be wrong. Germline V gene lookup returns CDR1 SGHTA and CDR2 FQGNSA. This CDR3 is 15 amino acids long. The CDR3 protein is CASSSGAGSRYEQYF. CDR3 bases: TGTGCCAGCAGCTCCGGGGCGGGTAGTCGCTACGAGCAGTACTTC.

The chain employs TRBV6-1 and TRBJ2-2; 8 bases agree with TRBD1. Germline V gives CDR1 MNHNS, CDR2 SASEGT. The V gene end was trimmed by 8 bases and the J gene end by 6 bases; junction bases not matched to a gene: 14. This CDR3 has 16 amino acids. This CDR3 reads CASAPGDRGWAGELFF. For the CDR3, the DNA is TGTGCCAGCGCTCCCGGAGACAGGGGATGGGCCGGGGAGCTGTTTTTT.

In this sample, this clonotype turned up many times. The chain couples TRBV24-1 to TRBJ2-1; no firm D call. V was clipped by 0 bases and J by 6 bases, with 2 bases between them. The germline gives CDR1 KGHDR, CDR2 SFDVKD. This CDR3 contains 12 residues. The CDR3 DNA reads TGTGCCACCAGTGATTTGGGCAATGAGCAGTTCTTC. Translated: CATSDLGNEQFF.

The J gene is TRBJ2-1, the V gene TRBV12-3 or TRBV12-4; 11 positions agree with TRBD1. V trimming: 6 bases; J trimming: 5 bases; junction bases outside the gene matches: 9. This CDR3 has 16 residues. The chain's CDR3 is CASREPGTGGNNEQFF. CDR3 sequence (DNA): TGTGCCAGCAGAGAACCCGGGACAGGGGGGAACAATGAGCAGTTCTTC.

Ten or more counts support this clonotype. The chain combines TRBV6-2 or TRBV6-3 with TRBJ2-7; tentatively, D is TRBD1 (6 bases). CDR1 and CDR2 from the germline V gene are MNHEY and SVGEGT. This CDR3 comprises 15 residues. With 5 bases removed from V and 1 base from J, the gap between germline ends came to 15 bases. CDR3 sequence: CASSLTRQESYEQYF. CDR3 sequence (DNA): TGTGCCAGCAGTCTTACCCGACAGGAATCCTACGAGCAGTACTTC.

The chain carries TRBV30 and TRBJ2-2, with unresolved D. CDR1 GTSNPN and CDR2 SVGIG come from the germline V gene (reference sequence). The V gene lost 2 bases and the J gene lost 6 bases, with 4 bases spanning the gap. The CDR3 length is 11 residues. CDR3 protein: CAWSSPGELFF. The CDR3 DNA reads TGTGCCTGGAGTAGCCCCGGGGAGCTGTTTTTT.

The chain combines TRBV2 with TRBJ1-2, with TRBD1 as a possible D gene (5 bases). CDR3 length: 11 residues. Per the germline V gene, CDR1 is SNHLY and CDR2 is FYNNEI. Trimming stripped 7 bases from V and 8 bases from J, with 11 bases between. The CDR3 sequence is CASMGGEGYTF. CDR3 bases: TGTGCCAGCATGGGAGGGGAGGGCTACACCTTC.

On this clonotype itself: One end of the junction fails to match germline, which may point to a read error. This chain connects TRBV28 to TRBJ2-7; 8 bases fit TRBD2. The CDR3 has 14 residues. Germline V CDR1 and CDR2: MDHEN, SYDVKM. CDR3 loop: CASSAPGGPYVQYF. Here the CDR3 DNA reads TGTGCCAGCAGCGCTCCGGGAGGGCCCTACGTGCAGTACTTC. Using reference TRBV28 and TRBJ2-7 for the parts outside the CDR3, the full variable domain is DVKVTQSSRYLVKRTGEKVFLECVQDMDHENMFWYRQDPGLGLRLIYFSYDVKMKEKGDIPEGYSVSREKKERFSLILESASTNQTSMYLCASSAPGGPYVQYFGPGTRLTVT.

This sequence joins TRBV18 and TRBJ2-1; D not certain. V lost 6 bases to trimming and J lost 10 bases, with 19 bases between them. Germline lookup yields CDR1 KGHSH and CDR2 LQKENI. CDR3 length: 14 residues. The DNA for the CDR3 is TGTGCCAGCTCCCTCGCAGCGAATTCCTACGAGCAGTTCTTC. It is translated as CASSLAANSYEQFF.

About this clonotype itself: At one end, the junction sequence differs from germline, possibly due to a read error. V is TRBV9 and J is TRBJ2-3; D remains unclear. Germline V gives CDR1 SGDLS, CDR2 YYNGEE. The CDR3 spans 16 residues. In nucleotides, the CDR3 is TGTGTCAGCAGCGTAGGTACTTATTTTAGCACAGATACGCAGTATTTT. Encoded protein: CVSSVGTYFSTDTQYF.

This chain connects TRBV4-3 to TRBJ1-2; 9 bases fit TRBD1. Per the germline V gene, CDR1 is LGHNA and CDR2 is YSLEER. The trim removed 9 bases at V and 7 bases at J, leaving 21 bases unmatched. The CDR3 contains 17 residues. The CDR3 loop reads CASRGRDRENSRFGYTF. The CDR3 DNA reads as TGCGCCAGTAGGGGCCGGGACAGGGAGAATAGTCGATTTGGCTACACCTTC.